This record concerns one T cell receptor (beta chain) sequence. Its antigen is as yet unknown. CDR3 length: 12 amino acids. Trimming stripped 9 bases from V and 4 bases from J, with 12 bases between. The V gene's germline CDR1 is WSHSY and CDR2 SAAADI. This sample is drawn from a study of T-cell reconstitution after alpha-beta-depleted transplantation in children. Using unique molecular identifiers, the investigators prepared the TCRbeta library. TCRdb analysed the PCR reads with MiXCR anew, one entry per CDR3 protein. The sample consists of about 300,000 distinct CDR3 sequences, around 7.1% of them appearing once. Findings and limits, study-wide: From newly produced T cells came most of the T-cell counts and diversity one year after transplant.

The chain recombines TRBV10-2 with TRBJ2-5; D gene ambiguous. The source of this sequence is a female patient under 10 years old who had a stem cell transplant for Fanconi anemia, so the T cells may come from the graft donor. Sequenced material: peripheral blood, taken 360 days after TCRalphabeta/CD19-depleted stem cell transplant. CDR3 coding DNA: TGCGCCAGTGCGACTGGGTCAGAGACCCAGTACTTC. Protein product: CASATGSETQYF.